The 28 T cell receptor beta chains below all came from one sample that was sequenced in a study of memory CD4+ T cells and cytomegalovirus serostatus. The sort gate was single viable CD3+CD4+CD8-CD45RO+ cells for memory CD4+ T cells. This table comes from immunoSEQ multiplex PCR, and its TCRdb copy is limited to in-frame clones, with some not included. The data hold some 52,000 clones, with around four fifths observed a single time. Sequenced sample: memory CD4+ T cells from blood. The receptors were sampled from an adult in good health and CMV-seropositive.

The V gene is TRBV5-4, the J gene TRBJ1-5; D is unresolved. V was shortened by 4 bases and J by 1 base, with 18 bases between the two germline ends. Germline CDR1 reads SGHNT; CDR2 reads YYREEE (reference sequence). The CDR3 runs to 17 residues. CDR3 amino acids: CASSPGLKTISNQPQHF. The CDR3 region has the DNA TGTGCCAGCAGCCCTGGGCTAAAGACCATAAGCAATCAGCCCCAGCATTTT.

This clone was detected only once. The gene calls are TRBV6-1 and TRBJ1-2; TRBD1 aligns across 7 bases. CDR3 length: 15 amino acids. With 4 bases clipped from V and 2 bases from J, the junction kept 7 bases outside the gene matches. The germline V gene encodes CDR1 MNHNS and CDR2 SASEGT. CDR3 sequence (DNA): TGTGCCAGCAGTGGGCAATCGACAGGGAACTATGGCTACACCTTC. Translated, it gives CASSGQSTGNYGYTF.

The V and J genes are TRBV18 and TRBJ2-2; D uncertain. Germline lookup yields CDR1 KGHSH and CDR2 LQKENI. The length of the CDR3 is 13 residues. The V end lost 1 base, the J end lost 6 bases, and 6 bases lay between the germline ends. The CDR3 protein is CASSPLKSGELFF. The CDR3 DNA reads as TGTGCCAGCTCACCACTGAAGTCCGGGGAGCTGTTTTTT. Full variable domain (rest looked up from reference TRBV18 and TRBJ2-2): NAGVMQNPRHLVRRRGQEARLRCSPMKGHSHVYWYRQLPEEGLKFMVYLQKENIIDESGMPKERFSAEFPKEGPSILRIQQVVRGDSAAYFCASSPLKSGELFFGEGSRLTVL.

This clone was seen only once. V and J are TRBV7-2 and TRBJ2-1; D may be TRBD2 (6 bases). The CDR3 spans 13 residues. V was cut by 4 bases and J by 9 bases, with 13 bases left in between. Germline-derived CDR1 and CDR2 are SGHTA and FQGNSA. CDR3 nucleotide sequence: TGTGCCAGCAGCTCCCCCTTGGGGGGTGAGCAGTTCTTC. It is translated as CASSSPLGGEQFF.

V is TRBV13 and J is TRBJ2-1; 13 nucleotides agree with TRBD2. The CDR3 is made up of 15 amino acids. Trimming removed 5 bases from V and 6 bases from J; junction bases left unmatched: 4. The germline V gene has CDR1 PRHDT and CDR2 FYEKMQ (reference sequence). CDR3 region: CASSATSGRANEQFF. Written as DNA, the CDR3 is TGTGCCAGCAGCGCCACTAGCGGGAGGGCCAATGAGCAGTTCTTC. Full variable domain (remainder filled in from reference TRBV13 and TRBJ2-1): AAGVIQSPRHLIKEKRETATLKCYPIPRHDTVYWYQQGPGQDPQFLISFYEKMQSDKGSIPDRFSAQQFSDYHSELNMSSLELGDSALYFCASSATSGRANEQFFGPGTRLTVL.

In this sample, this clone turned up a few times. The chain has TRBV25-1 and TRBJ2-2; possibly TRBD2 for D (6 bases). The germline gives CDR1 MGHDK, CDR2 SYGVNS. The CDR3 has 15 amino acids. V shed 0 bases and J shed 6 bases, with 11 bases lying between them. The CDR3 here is CASSEYRGNSGELFF. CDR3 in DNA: TGTGCCAGCAGTGAATATCGCGGGAATTCCGGGGAGCTGTTTTTT.

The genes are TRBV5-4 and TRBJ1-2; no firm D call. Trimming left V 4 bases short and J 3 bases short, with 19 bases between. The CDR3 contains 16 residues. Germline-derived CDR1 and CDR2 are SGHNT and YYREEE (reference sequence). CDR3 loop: CASSLGPTALDYGYTF. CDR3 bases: TGTGCCAGCAGCCTTGGGCCTACAGCGCTAGACTATGGCTACACCTTC.

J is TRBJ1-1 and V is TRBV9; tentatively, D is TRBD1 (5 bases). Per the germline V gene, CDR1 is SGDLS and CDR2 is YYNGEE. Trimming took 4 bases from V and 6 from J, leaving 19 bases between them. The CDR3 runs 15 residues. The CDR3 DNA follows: TGTGCCAGCAGCTCCGCAGGGAGTCTGAGAGCTGAAGCTTTCTTT. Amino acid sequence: CASSSAGSLRAEAFF. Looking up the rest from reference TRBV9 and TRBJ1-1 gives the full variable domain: DSGVTQTPKHLITATGQRVTLRCSPRSGDLSVYWYQQSLDQGLQFLIQYYNGEERAKGNILERFSAQQFPDLHSELNLSSLELGDSALYFCASSSAGSLRAEAFFGQGTRLTVV.

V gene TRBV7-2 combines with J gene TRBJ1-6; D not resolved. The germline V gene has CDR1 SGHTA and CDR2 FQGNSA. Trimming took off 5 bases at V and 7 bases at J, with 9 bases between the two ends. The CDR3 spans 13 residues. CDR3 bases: TGTGCCAGCAGCCTGGGGTTAAATTCACCCCTCCACTTT. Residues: CASSLGLNSPLHF. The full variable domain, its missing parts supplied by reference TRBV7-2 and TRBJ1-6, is GAGVSQSPSNKVTEKGKDVELRCDPISGHTALYWYRQSLGQGLEFLIYFQGNSAPDKSGLPSDRFSAERTGGSVSTLTIQRTQQEDSAVYLCASSLGLNSPLHFGNGTRLTVT.

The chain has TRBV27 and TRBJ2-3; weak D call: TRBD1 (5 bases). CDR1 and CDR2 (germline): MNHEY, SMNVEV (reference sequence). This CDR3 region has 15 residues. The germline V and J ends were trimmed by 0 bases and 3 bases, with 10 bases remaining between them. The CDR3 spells CASSLSGVRTDTQYF. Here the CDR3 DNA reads TGTGCCAGCAGTTTATCAGGGGTTCGGACAGATACGCAGTATTTT.

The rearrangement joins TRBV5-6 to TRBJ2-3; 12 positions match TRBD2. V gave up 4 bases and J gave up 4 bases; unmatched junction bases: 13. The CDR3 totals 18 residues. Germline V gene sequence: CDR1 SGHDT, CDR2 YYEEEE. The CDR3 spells CASSSTILAGGGADTQYF. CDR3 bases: TGTGCCAGCAGCAGCACGATTCTAGCGGGAGGGGGAGCAGATACGCAGTATTTT.

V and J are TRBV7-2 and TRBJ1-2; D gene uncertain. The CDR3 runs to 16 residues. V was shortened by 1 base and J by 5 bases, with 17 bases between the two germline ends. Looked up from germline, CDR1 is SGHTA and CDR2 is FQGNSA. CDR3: CASSLVASFQAYGYTF. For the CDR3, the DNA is TGTGCCAGCAGCTTAGTCGCTTCCTTCCAGGCTTATGGCTACACCTTC.

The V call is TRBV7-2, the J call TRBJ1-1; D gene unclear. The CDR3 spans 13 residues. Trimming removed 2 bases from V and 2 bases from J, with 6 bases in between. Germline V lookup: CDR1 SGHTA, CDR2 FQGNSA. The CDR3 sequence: CASSLRDNTEAFF. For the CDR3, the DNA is TGTGCCAGCAGCTTAAGAGACAACACTGAAGCTTTCTTT.

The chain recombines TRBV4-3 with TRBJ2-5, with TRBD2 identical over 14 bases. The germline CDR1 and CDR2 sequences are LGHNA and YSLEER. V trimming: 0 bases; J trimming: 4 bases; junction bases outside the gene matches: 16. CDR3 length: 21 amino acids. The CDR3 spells CASSQELKGLAGGRRRETQYF. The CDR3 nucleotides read TGCGCCAGCAGCCAAGAACTAAAAGGACTAGCGGGAGGTCGGAGGAGAGAGACCCAGTACTTC.

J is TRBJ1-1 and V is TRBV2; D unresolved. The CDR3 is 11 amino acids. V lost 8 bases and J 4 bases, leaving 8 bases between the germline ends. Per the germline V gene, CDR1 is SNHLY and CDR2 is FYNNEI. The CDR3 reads CASGQSTEAFF. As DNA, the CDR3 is TGTGCCAGCGGCCAGAGCACTGAAGCTTTCTTT. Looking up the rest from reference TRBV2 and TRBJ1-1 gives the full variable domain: EPEVTQTPSHQVTQMGQEVILRCVPISNHLYFYWYRQILGQKVEFLVSFYNNEISEKSEIFDDQFSVERPDGSNFTLKIRSTKLEDSAMYFCASGQSTEAFFGQGTRLTVV.

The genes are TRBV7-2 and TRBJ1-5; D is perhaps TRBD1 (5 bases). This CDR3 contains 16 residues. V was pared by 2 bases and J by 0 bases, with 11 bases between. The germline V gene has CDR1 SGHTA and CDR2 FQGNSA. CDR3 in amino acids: CASSLQGGGSNQPQHF. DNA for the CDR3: TGTGCCAGCAGCTTACAGGGTGGGGGTAGCAATCAGCCCCAGCATTTT.

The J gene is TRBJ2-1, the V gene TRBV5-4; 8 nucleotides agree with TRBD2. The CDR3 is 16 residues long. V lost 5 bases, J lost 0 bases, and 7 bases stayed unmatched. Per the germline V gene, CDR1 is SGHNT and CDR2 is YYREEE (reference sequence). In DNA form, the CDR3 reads TGTGCCAGCAGGTCCGGGGGGGAGAGCTCCTACAATGAGCAGTTCTTC. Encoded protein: CASRSGGESSYNEQFF. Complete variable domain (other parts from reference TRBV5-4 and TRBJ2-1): ETGVTQSPTHLIKTRGQQVTLRCSSQSGHNTVSWYQQALGQGPQFIFQYYREEENGRGNFPPRFSGLQFPNYSSELNVNALELDDSALYLCASRSGGESSYNEQFFGPGTRLTVL.

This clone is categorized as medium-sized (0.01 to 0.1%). This CDR3 is CASSLSSRTGGEGYTF. Here the CDR3 DNA reads TGTGCCAGCAGTTTAAGCTCTCGTACAGGGGGCGAAGGCTACACCTTC. The chain is built from TRBV28 and TRBJ1-2, with 9 nucleotides matching TRBD1. J gave up 8 bases and V 2 bases, and 12 bases lay outside the gene matches. The CDR3 is made up of 16 amino acids. CDR1 and CDR2 from the germline V gene are MDHEN and SYDVKM.

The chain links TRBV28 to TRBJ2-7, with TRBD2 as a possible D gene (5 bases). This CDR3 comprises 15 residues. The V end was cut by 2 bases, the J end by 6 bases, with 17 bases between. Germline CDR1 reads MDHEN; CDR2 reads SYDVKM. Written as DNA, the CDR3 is TGTGCCAGCAGTTTACGGGGTAATCCAACGGCCGAGCAGTACTTC. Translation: CASSLRGNPTAEQYF.

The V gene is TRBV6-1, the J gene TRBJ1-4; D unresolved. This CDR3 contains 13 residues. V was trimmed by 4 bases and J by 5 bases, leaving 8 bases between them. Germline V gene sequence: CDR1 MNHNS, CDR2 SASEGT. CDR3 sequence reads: CASSVSLNEKLFF. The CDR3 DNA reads TGTGCCAGCAGTGTATCCCTGAATGAAAAACTGTTTTTT.

Here the CDR3 reads CASSPVSSGANVLTF. CDR3 in DNA: TGTGCCAGCAGCCCCGTTAGCTCTGGGGCCAACGTCCTGACTTTC. The chain combines TRBV7-2 with TRBJ2-6; D not resolved. Germline V gives CDR1 SGHTA, CDR2 FQGNSA. Trimming stripped 5 bases from V and 0 bases from J, with 8 bases between. This CDR3 has 15 amino acids.

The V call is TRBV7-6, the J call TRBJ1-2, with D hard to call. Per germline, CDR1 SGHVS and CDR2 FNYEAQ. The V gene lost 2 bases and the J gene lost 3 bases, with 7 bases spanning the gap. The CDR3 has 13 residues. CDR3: CASSLRGDYGYTF. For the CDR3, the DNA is TGTGCCAGCAGCTTACGGGGTGACTATGGCTACACCTTC.

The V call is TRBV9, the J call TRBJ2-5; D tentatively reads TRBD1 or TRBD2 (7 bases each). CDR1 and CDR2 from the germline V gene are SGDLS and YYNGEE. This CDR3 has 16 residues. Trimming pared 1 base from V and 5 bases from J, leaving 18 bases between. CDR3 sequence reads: CASSVQGEGAWETQYF. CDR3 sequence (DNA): TGTGCCAGCAGCGTACAAGGGGAGGGGGCGTGGGAGACCCAGTACTTC.

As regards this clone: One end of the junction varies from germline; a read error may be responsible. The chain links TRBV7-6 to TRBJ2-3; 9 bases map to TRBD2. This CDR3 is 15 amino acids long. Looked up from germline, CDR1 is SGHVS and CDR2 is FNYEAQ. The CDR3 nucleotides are TGTGCCAGCAGGTTAGCGGGAGAACTCACAGATACGCAGTATTTT. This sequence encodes CASRLAGELTDTQYF.

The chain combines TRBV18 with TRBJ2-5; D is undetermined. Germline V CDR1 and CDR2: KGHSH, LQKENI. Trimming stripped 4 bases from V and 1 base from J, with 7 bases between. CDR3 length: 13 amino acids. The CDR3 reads CASSQTIQETQYF. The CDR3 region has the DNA TGTGCCAGCTCACAGACAATCCAAGAGACCCAGTACTTC.

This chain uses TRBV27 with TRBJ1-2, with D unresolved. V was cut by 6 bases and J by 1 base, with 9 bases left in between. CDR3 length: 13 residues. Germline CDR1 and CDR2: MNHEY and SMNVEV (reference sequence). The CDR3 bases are TGTGCCAGCAGCGGAGACAATAACTATGGCTACACCTTC. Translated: CASSGDNNYGYTF.

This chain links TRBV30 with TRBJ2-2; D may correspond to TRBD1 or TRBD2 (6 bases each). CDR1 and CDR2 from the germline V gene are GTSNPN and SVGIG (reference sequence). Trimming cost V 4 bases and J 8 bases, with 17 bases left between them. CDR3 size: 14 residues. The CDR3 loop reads CAWNRKGGNGELFF. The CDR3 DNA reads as TGTGCCTGGAATCGGAAGGGGGGCAATGGGGAGCTGTTTTTT.

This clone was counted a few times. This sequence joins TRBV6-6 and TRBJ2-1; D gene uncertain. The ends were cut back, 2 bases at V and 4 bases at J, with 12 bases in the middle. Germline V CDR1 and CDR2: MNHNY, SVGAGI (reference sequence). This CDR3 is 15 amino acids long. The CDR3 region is CASSYALLRYNEQFF. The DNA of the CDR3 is TGTGCCAGCAGTTACGCCCTACTTAGGTACAATGAGCAGTTCTTC.